Shown below are 10 T cell receptor beta chains from a single sample sequenced in a study of cytomegalovirus exposure and HLA in healthy donors. This PCR relied on a set of 60 Vbeta primers and 13 Jbeta primers. Clones were sequenced by immunoSEQ multiplex PCR, and TCRdb holds only the in-frame ones, with some missing. The sample shows about 150,000 clones, 80% of them seen only once. Material for sequencing was PBMCs. Receptor source: a woman aged 40 to 49 in good health and CMV-seropositive.

V gene TRBV2 combines with J gene TRBJ2-3; 8 bases agree with TRBD1. V lost 4 bases to trimming and J lost 7 bases; unmatched junction nucleotides: 7. Germline loops: CDR1 SNHLY, CDR2 FYNNEI. This CDR3 has 14 residues. CDR3 DNA: TGTGCCAGCAGTGGGGGGACAGGCTTGAATACGCAGTATTTT. This codes for CASSGGTGLNTQYF.

This clone showed up just once. The gene calls are TRBV10-2 and TRBJ2-1, with TRBD2 identical over 9 bases. Germline CDR1 WSHSY, CDR2 SAAADI. With 0 bases clipped from V and 2 bases from J, the junction kept 5 bases outside the gene matches. The CDR3 is made up of 17 amino acids. The CDR3 sequence is CASSESAGGSTYNEQFF. The CDR3 bases are TGCGCCAGCAGTGAGTCGGCGGGAGGGTCCACCTACAATGAGCAGTTCTTC.

This chain connects TRBV7-8 to TRBJ1-5; TRBD1 matches 8 bases. CDR1 is SGHVS and CDR2 is FQNEAQ in the germline V gene. Trimming removed 2 bases from V and 7 bases from J; junction bases left unmatched: 7. This CDR3 is 15 amino acids long. CDR3: CASSLRQGAGQPQHF. DNA for the CDR3: TGTGCCAGCAGCTTACGCCAGGGGGCCGGGCAGCCCCAGCATTTT.

V and J are TRBV4-1 and TRBJ1-2; possible D gene TRBD1, 6 bases. This CDR3 spans 17 amino acids. Trimming took 0 bases from V and 4 from J, leaving 18 bases between them. The germline CDR1 and CDR2 sequences are MGHRA and YSYEKL. The CDR3 region is CASSQEVGGALPYGYTF. DNA for the CDR3: TGCGCCAGCAGCCAAGAGGTGGGGGGGGCGCTTCCCTATGGCTACACCTTC.

This rearrangement joins TRBV19 to TRBJ1-5; TRBD1 is a possible D gene (5 bases). V gave up 1 base and J gave up 4 bases, with 11 bases separating them. This CDR3 comprises 15 residues. The germline gives CDR1 LNHDA, CDR2 SQIVND (reference sequence). The CDR3 loop is CASSIVRQGNQPQHF. The CDR3 coding sequence is TGTGCCAGTAGTATAGTCCGTCAGGGAAATCAGCCCCAGCATTTT.

The rearrangement uses TRBV7-8 and TRBJ2-1; possible D gene TRBD2, 6 bases. CDR1 and CDR2 from the germline V gene are SGHVS and FQNEAQ. V was trimmed by 0 bases and J by 14 bases, leaving 11 bases between them. The CDR3 length is 12 residues. CDR3 amino acids: CASSLADYRKFF. The CDR3 nucleotides read TGTGCCAGCAGCTTAGCGGACTACCGTAAGTTCTTC. The complete variable domain, with remaining parts taken from reference TRBV7-8 and TRBJ2-1, reads GAGVSQSPRYKVAKRGQDVALRCDPISGHVSLFWYQQALGQGPEFLTYFQNEAQLDKSGLPSDRFFAERPEGSVSTLKIQRTQQEDSAVYLCASSLADYRKFFGPGTRLTVL.

Details on this clone: Mismatch with germline at one junction end may stem from a read error. CDR3 bases: TGTGTCAGCAGCTTTCCCAGGGGGCTTAAGGGCACCGGGGAGCTGTTTTTT. Residues: CVSSFPRGLKGTGELFF. The chain uses TRBV7-9 and TRBJ2-2, with 8 bases fitting TRBD1. The CDR3 spans 17 residues. Germline V gene lookup returns CDR1 SEHNR and CDR2 FQNEAQ (reference sequence).

The rearrangement joins TRBV15 to TRBJ2-7, with 7 bases that match TRBD2. V was pared by 8 bases and J by 3 bases, with 7 bases of the junction left unmatched. Germline CDR1 reads LNHNV; CDR2 reads YYDKDF (reference sequence). This CDR3 is built from 13 residues. The DNA of the CDR3 is TGTGCCACCGGGAGAGCGGGATTCTACGAGCAGTACTTC. This encodes CATGRAGFYEQYF.

The J gene is TRBJ2-3, the V gene TRBV30, with D unclear. The CDR3 sequence is 15 residues long. The V gene lost 3 bases and the J gene lost 0 bases, with 13 bases spanning the gap. The germline CDR1 and CDR2 sequences are GTSNPN and SVGIG (reference sequence). This CDR3 reads CAWSPPTRSTDTQYF. Here the CDR3 DNA reads TGTGCCTGGAGCCCCCCGACTCGGAGCACAGATACGCAGTATTTT.

The chain joins TRBV28 to TRBJ2-7; D gene ambiguous. Per germline, CDR1 MDHEN and CDR2 SYDVKM. The CDR3 has 12 amino acids. Trimming stripped 2 bases from V and 6 bases from J, with 8 bases between. This CDR3 reads CASSLPALEQYF. In nucleotides, the CDR3 is TGTGCCAGCAGTTTACCCGCACTCGAGCAGTACTTC.